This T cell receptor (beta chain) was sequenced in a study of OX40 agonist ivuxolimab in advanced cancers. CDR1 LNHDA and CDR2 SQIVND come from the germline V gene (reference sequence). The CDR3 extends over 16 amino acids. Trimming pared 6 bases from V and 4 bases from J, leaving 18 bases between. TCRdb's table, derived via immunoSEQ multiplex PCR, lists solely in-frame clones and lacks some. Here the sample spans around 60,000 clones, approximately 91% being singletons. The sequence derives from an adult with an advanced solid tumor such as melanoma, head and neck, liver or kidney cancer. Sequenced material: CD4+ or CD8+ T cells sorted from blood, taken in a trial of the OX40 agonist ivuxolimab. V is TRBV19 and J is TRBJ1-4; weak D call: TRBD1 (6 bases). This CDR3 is CASSTYRTAYNEKLFF. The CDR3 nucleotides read TGTGCCAGTAGCACATACCGGACAGCCTATAATGAAAAACTGTTTTTT.